These T cell receptor beta chains were read from a single sample in a study of blood T cell repertoires in COVID-19. Assay used: immunoSEQ multiplex PCR; TCRdb lists only in-frame clones, some missing. This table has about 70,000 clones, around 75% appearing once. Specimen: peripheral blood. These receptors were obtained from a man in his sixties or seventies with acute or convalescent COVID-19. CDR3s include the opening cysteine and the closing phenylalanine or tryptophan. D genes are given only for firm matches. Where a row states a size, it is once, few, many or the class of an expanded clone; other rows omit it.

TRBV7-9	NA	11	NA	TRBJ2-7	TGTGCCAGCAGCTTATTGCGGGAGCAGTACTTC	CASSLLREQYF
TRBV3-1/TRBV3-2	NA	16	TRBD2	TRBJ2-1	TGTGCCAGCAGCCAAGGGGCCGCTAGCGGGAGAGATGAGCAGTTCTTC	CASSQGAASGRDEQFF
TRBV7-2	few	14	NA	TRBJ2-5	TGTGCCAGCAGCCCGGACAGTGTCCAAGAGACCCAGTACTTC	CASSPDSVQETQYF
TRBV27	NA	15	NA	TRBJ2-7	TGTGCCAGCAGCCCCTTGGGCGGGGACCTCTACGAGCAGTACTTC	CASSPLGGDLYEQYF
TRBV27	NA	14	NA	TRBJ2-1	TGTGCCAGCAGTAAGTTAGCTGGGAGCAATGAGCAGTTCTTC	CASSKLAGSNEQFF
TRBV18	NA	16	NA	TRBJ1-3	TGTGCCAGCTCACCACCAGGAGTTTCAATCGGAAACACCATATATTTT	CASSPPGVSIGNTIYF
TRBV5-6	NA	14	NA	TRBJ1-4	TGTGCCAGCAGCTTGAGAGGGCCTGTCGAAAAACTGTTTTTT	CASSLRGPVEKLFF
TRBV19	NA	16	TRBD1	TRBJ1-1	TGTGCCAGTAGTATAGCCTTCTCCGGACAGGGCCCTGAAGCTTTCTTT	CASSIAFSGQGPEAFF
TRBV27	NA	15	TRBD1	TRBJ2-7	TGTGCCAGCAGTCGCCCGGGACAGGGGCACTACGAGCAGTACTTC	CASSRPGQGHYEQYF
TRBV7-9	NA	15	NA	TRBJ2-3	TGTGCCAGCAGCACCGGGACATCCTACACAGATACGCAGTATTTT	CASSTGTSYTDTQYF
TRBV2	NA	14	NA	TRBJ1-5	TGTGCCAGCAGTGATCGACAGGGCAATCAGCCCCAGCATTTT	CASSDRQGNQPQHF
TRBV2	NA	12	NA	TRBJ2-7	TGTGCCAGCAGATCTGGGGCTCACGAGCAGTACTTC	CASRSGAHEQYF
TRBV6-4	NA	15	TRBD1	TRBJ2-1	TGTGCCAGCAGCCCCGGGACAGGGGCTTGGAATGAGCAGTTCTTC	CASSPGTGAWNEQFF
TRBV9	NA	13	TRBD1	TRBJ1-2	TGTGCCAGCAGCGTTGGGACAGGGAACGGCTACACCTTC	CASSVGTGNGYTF
TRBV20-1	NA	13	TRBD2	TRBJ2-3	TGCAGTGCTAGTGGACTAGTCACAGATACGCAGTATTTT	CSASGLVTDTQYF
TRBV5-4	NA	14	TRBD1	TRBJ1-4	TGTGCCAGCAGCTTGCAGGGGGCGGTTGAAAAACTGTTTTTT	CASSLQGAVEKLFF
TRBV7-2	NA	16	TRBD2	TRBJ2-1	TGTGCCAGCAGCTTAGGGGGGACTAGCGTATACAATGAGCAGTTCTTC	CASSLGGTSVYNEQFF
TRBV27	few	14	NA	TRBJ1-1	TGTGCCAGCAGTACTCACCAACCCAGGCCTGAAGCTTTCTTT	CASSTHQPRPEAFF
TRBV5-1	NA	16	NA	TRBJ1-4	TGCGCCAGCAGCCTCCAGGGCGGGGGGGTTAATGAAAAACTGTTTTTT	CASSLQGGGVNEKLFF
TRBV27	NA	20	TRBD1	TRBJ1-6	TGTGCCAGCAGTTTATCGACAGGGCGGCATTTGCGTATCTATAATTCACCCCTCCACTTT	CASSLSTGRHLRIYNSPLHF
TRBV5-8	once	15	NA	TRBJ2-7	TGTGCCAGCAGCTTGGCCGGCGGGCCAGTGAGCGAGCAGTACTTC	CASSLAGGPVSEQYF
TRBV6-6	few	15	NA	TRBJ2-2	TGTGCCAGCAGTTATCAGATGGAGCTCACCGGGGAGCTGTTTTTT	CASSYQMELTGELFF
TRBV6-4	NA	14	TRBD2	TRBJ2-7	TGTGCCAGAGACCGACTAGCGGTATCCTACGAGCAGTACTTC	CARDRLAVSYEQYF
TRBV21-1	once	18	NA	TRBJ2-7	TGTGCCAGCAGCAAAGAAGTCACGCGGCCTACCCGAAACTACGAGCAGTACTTC	CASSKEVTRPTRNYEQYF
TRBV6-2/TRBV6-3	once	15	TRBD2	TRBJ2-7	TGTGCCAGCAGCCGCCTAGCGGGAGGGCCCTACGAGCAGTACTTC	CASSRLAGGPYEQYF
TRBV28	NA	14	NA	TRBJ1-5	TGTGCCAGCACTACCATCCGGGGTTATCAGCCCCAGCATTTT	CASTTIRGYQPQHF
TRBV12-3/TRBV12-4	NA	13	NA	TRBJ1-3	TGTGCCAGCAGACTAGGCTCTGGAAACACCATATATTTT	CASRLGSGNTIYF
TRBV11-2	NA	16	NA	TRBJ1-4	TGTGCCAGCAGCTTCTCGGGAGGGTCAACTAATGAAAAACTGTTTTTT	CASSFSGGSTNEKLFF
TRBV6-6	NA	15	NA	TRBJ2-5	TGTGCCAGCAGTTACACCACAGGGGGGGGAGAGACCCAGTACTTC	CASSYTTGGGETQYF
TRBV18	NA	13	TRBD2	TRBJ2-7	TGTGCCAGCTCACCACCGGGAGGGTTCGAGCAGTACTTC	CASSPPGGFEQYF
TRBV24-1	NA	17	TRBD2	TRBJ2-1	TGTGCCACCAGTGACCCTAATCTAGCGGTGCCTGACAATGAGCAGTTCTTC	CATSDPNLAVPDNEQFF
TRBV7-8	NA	15	NA	TRBJ1-5	TGTGCCAGCAGCTTAACAGCTTATAGCAATCAGCCCCAGCATTTT	CASSLTAYSNQPQHF
TRBV6-2/TRBV6-3	NA	13	NA	TRBJ2-1	TGTGCCAGCAGTTACCCCAGCGGCGTGGAGCAGTTCTTC	CASSYPSGVEQFF
TRBV3-1/TRBV3-2	NA	17	TRBD2	TRBJ2-3	TGTGCCAGCAGTCCCGGGACTAGCGGGAGTGGCACAGATACGCAGTATTTT	CASSPGTSGSGTDTQYF
TRBV7-6	NA	16	TRBD2	TRBJ2-1	TGTGCCAGCAGCCCTGGGACTAGCGGGATGAGCAATGAGCAGTTCTTC	CASSPGTSGMSNEQFF
TRBV7-2	NA	16	NA	TRBJ1-3	TGTGCCAGCAGCTTAGTAGTGACAACCTCTGGAAACACCATATATTTT	CASSLVVTTSGNTIYF
TRBV10-3	NA	16	NA	TRBJ1-4	TGTGCCATCAGTGAGACCCTGGGGGCCACTAATGAAAAACTGTTTTTT	CAISETLGATNEKLFF
TRBV10-1	few	17	NA	TRBJ1-6	TGCGCCAGCATTCTCGATGACAGACCTCACTATAATTCACCCCTCCACTTT	CASILDDRPHYNSPLHF
TRBV24-1	NA	16	TRBD1	TRBJ2-1	TGTGCCACCAGTGATCCGACGGGACAGGGGGTCTATGAGCAGTTCTTC	CATSDPTGQGVYEQFF
TRBV6-6	NA	13	NA	TRBJ1-5	TGTGCCAGCAGTTTTTACAGGGATCAGCCCCAGCATTTT	CASSFYRDQPQHF
TRBV6-5	many	15	TRBD2	TRBJ2-2	TGTGCCAGCACAGGGACTAGCGGGAGGGCCGGGGAGCTGTTTTTT	CASTGTSGRAGELFF
TRBV7-3	NA	14	NA	TRBJ2-1	TGTGCCAGCAGCTTATCCGCAGCCTACAATGAGCAGTTCTTC	CASSLSAAYNEQFF
TRBV27	NA	13	TRBD1	TRBJ2-7	TGTGCCAGCAGTTCGGACAGGGTGGATGAGCAGTACTTC	CASSSDRVDEQYF
TRBV7-2	NA	14	TRBD1	TRBJ2-7	TGTGCCAGCAGCTTAACCGGGACAGCCTACGAGCAGTACTTC	CASSLTGTAYEQYF
TRBV28	NA	15	NA	TRBJ2-3	TGTGCCAGCAGTTTAGGGGGCCCGAGCAGAGATACGCAGTATTTT	CASSLGGPSRDTQYF
TRBV3-1/TRBV3-2	NA	15	NA	TRBJ2-1	TGTGCCAGCAGCCCCAGGGGAGCGGTGGACAATGAGCAGTTCTTC	CASSPRGAVDNEQFF
TRBV11-1	few	15	TRBD1	TRBJ2-3	TGTGCCAGCAGCCGTGGGACAGCCCTTTTAGATACGCAGTATTTT	CASSRGTALLDTQYF
TRBV11-2	NA	14	NA	TRBJ2-2	TGTGCCAGCAGCGTCGGACAGAACACCGGGGAGCTGTTTTTT	CASSVGQNTGELFF
TRBV19	NA	16	TRBD2	TRBJ2-1	TGTGCCAGTAGTCTACTGACTAGCAGCTCCTACAATGAGCAGTTCTTC	CASSLLTSSSYNEQFF
TRBV29-1	few	12	NA	TRBJ2-2	TGCAGCGTTGGAAGTAGCGCCGGGGAGCTGTTTTTT	CSVGSSAGELFF
TRBV4-3	NA	15	TRBD1	TRBJ1-2	TGCGCCAGCAGTCCCCAGGGACAGGCAAACTATGGCTACACCTTC	CASSPQGQANYGYTF
TRBV19	NA	14	TRBD1	TRBJ2-1	TGTGCCAGTAGTGCTCGGACAGGGTGGGATGAGCAGTTCTTC	CASSARTGWDEQFF
TRBV5-1	NA	14	TRBD1	TRBJ1-1	TGCGCCAGCAGCTTAGACAGGGCAAACACTGAAGCTTTCTTT	CASSLDRANTEAFF
TRBV5-1	few	13	NA	TRBJ2-7	TGCGCCAGCAGCTTGGACCAGGGCTACGAGCAGTACTTC	CASSLDQGYEQYF